Sequencing of this TCR beta chain was carried out in a study of blood T cell repertoires in COVID-19. Study-level background: Donors of Cohort 3 who recovered were those that had two negative PCRs, clearance, or symptom resolution. The cDNA or gDNA used as material had been derived from T cells, B-cell-depleted T cells, or PBMCs. Sites across the United States, Italy and Spain contributed samples from acute and convalescent COVID-19.

Living in under 30 US areas, the participants were between roughly 18 and 90 years of age. Assay: immunoSEQ multiplex PCR; the TCRdb copy retains only in-frame clones and omits some. The table lists about 170,000 clones, around 80% of them singletons. The germline CDR1 and CDR2 sequences are SGHRS and YFSETQ. The V end was cut by 2 bases, the J end by 7 bases, with 15 bases between. This CDR3 contains 15 residues. This clone was found once. This TCR was recovered from a woman between 70 and 85 years old in a cohort exposed to, infected with or recovered from COVID-19 (not recorded which). The sample was PBMCs or T cells enriched from blood (not recorded which). J is TRBJ1-4 and V is TRBV5-1; possibly TRBD1 for D (6 bases). CDR3 residues: CASSLQYRETEKLFF. DNA for the CDR3: TGCGCCAGCAGCTTACAATACAGGGAGACTGAAAAACTGTTTTTT.